This T cell receptor (beta chain) was observed in a study of T cell responses to AZD1222 COVID-19 vaccine. About the research overall: Analysis merged second doses at about 4 or about 12 weeks.

Assay: immunoSEQ multiplex PCR; the TCRdb copy retains only in-frame clones and omits some. The sample carries 29,000 or so clones, over 90% recorded once. V lost 3 bases to trimming and J lost 9 bases; unmatched junction nucleotides: 2. CDR1 and CDR2 (germline): MNHEY, SMNVEV (reference sequence). The CDR3 runs 13 residues. Comment on this clone: The antigen is unknown.

Study-level results: There were repertoire samples only from the period after the peak T cell response. Only a handful of AZD1222 recipients, roughly 6 in all, had baseline seropositivity.

The sample in question was peripheral blood, obtained on day 0 of AZD1222 vaccination. This TCR was recovered from an adult in good health. This chain uses TRBV27 with TRBJ1-6, with 7 bases matching TRBD1. CDR3 sequence (DNA): TGTGCCAGCAGTTTCAGACAGGGTTCACCCCTCCACTTT. Translating gives CASSFRQGSPLHF.